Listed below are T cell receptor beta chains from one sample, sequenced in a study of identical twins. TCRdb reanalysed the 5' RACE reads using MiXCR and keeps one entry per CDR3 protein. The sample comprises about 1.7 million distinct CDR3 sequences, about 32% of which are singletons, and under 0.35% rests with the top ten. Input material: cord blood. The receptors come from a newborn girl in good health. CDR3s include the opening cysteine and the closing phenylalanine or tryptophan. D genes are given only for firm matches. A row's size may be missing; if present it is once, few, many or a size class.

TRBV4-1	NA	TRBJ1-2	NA	TGCGCCAGCAGCCGACAAAACGTCCAGGCAGGGCGCTATGGCTACACCTTC	CASSRQNVQAGRYGYTF
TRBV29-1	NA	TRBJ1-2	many	TGCAGCGTGGCCAGGGGTAACTATGGCTACACCTTC	CSVARGNYGYTF
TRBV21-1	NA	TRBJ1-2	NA	TGTGCCAGCAGCAAGGGAGGGGTGGACTATGGCCACACCTTC	CASSKGGVDYGHTF
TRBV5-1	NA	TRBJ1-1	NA	TGCGCCAGCAGCTGGGACAACATGAACACTGAAGCTTTCTTT	CASSWDNMNTEAFF
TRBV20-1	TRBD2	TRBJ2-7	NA	TGCAGTGCTAGAGATCTGAGACGGGAGCGGGGAGAGCAGTACTTC	CSARDLRRERGEQYF
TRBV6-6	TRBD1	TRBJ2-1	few	TGTGCCAGCAGACAGGGGATAAACGCCTACAATGAGCAGTTCTTC	CASRQGINAYNEQFF
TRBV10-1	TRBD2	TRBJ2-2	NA	TGCGCCAGCAGTGATCATGTAGCGGGGTTTACCGGGGAGCTGTTTTTT	CASSDHVAGFTGELFF
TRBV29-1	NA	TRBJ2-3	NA	TGCAGCGTCTCTAAAGCGGATAGGGATACGCAGTATTTT	CSVSKADRDTQYF
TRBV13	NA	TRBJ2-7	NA	TGTGCCAGCAGCTTATCAACGGAGCTGTACGAGCAGTACTTC	CASSLSTELYEQYF
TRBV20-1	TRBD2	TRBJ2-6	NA	TGCAGTGCTAGATTGGGAGGGGTCGGGGCCAACGTCCTGACTTTC	CSARLGGVGANVLTF
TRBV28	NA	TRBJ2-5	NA	TGTGCCAGCAGTTTATTTTTCAGGCAAGAGACCCAGTACTTC	CASSLFFRQETQYF
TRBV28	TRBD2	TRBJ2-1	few	TGTGCCAGCAGTTTATACGCGACTAGCGGGCTCTTCTACAATGAGCAGTTCTTC	CASSLYATSGLFYNEQFF
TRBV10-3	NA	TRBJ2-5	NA	TGTGCCATCAGTGAGGGTATGCCATCCGGCCAAGAGACCCAGTACTTC	CAISEGMPSGQETQYF
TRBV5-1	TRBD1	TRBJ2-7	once	TGCGCCAGCAGCTGGGCCGGGACAGGGAAATACGAGCAGTACTTC	CASSWAGTGKYEQYF
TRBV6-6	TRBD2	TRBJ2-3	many	TGTGCCAGCAGTTACTCTACTAGCGGGATAGATACGCAGTATTTT	CASSYSTSGIDTQYF
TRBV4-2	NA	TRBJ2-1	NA	TGTGCCAGCAGCCCCCGACTTAGGGTAGCCGGGGAACGTGAGCGTCAAGAGACCCAGTTCTTC	CASSPRLRVAGERERQETQFF
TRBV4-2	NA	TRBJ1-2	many	TGTGCCAGCAGCCACCCCGCAGATGCCTATGGCTACACCTTC	CASSHPADAYGYTF
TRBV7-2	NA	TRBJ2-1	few	TGTGCCAGCAGCTTAAGGGCGGGGGCGTCTTTATACAATGAGCAGTTCTTC	CASSLRAGASLYNEQFF
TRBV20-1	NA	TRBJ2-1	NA	TGCAGTGCAAGGGAGTACCTCTCCTACAATGAGCAGTTCTTC	CSAREYLSYNEQFF
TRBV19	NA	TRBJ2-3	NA	TGTGCCAGTAGTACCAGGGCAGGCACAGATACGCAGTATTTT	CASSTRAGTDTQYF
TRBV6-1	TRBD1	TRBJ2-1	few	TGTGCCAGCAGTGAAAAGGGGACAGGGGGCCACAATGAGCAGTTCTTC	CASSEKGTGGHNEQFF
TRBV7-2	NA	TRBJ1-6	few	TGTGCCAGCAGCTCCCGGGGAGGCGCCAATTCACCCCTCCACTTT	CASSSRGGANSPLHF
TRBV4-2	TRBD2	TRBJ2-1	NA	TGTGCCAGCAGCCAAGGGCGGGGGGCCTCCTACAATGGGCAGTTCTTC	CASSQGRGASYNGQFF
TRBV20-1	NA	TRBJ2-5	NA	TGCAGTGCTAGCCCACCACCGCATCAGAGCGAGACCCAGTACTTC	CSASPPPHQSETQYF
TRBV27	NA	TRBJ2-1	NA	TGTGCCAGCAGTCGCCCGGCCTACAATGAGCAGTTCTTC	CASSRPAYNEQFF
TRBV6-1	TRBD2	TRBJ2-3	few	TGTGCCAGCACCGGGACTAGCGGGAGTAGGGGAGATACGCAGTATTTT	CASTGTSGSRGDTQYF
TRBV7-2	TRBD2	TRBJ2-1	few	TGTGCCAGCAGCTTAGCTAGCAGCGGGGGAATCTACAATGAGCAGTTCTTC	CASSLASSGGIYNEQFF
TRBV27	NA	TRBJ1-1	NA	TGTGCCAGCAGCTCCCGAAGTTGGAACACTGAAGCTTTCTTT	CASSSRSWNTEAFF
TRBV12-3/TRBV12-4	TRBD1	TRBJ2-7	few	TGTGCCAGCAGTCGGGACAGGGTGAGCGACGAGCAGTACTTC	CASSRDRVSDEQYF
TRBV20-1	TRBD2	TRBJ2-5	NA	TGCAGTGCTGGGACTAGCGGGGAGACCCAGTACTTC	CSAGTSGETQYF
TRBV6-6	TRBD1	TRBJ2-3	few	TGTGCCAGCAGTTACCTTATAACAGGGGTTGGGACAGATACGCAGTATTTT	CASSYLITGVGTDTQYF
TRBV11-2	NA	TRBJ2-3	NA	TGTGCCAGCAGCTTCGCTTTGGGAAGCACAGATACGCAGTATTTT	CASSFALGSTDTQYF
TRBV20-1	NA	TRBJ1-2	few	TGCAGTGCTAGAGATCCGGGGGGTACCTATGGCTACACCTTC	CSARDPGGTYGYTF
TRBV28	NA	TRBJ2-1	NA	TGTGCCAGCAGTTATAGTGGCCAACTGCTCAATGAGCAGTTCTTC	CASSYSGQLLNEQFF
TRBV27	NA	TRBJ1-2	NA	TGTGCCAGCAGTTTTAAGGGACCCTGTGGCTACACCTTC	CASSFKGPCGYTF
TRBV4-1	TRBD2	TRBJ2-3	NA	TGCGCCAGCAGCCAAGATGGACTAGCGGGGGGCACAGATACGCAGTATTTT	CASSQDGLAGGTDTQYF
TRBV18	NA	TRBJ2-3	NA	TGTGCCAGCTCACCACCGACGACTAACACAGATACGCAGTATTTT	CASSPPTTNTDTQYF
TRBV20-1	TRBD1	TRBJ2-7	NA	TGCAGTGCTAGCCCCTACAGGGGGGTTCCCTACGAGCAGTACTTC	CSASPYRGVPYEQYF
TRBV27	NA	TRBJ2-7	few	TGTGCCAGCAGTTTTCGGCTAGCTTCCACTTGGGAGCAGTACTTC	CASSFRLASTWEQYF
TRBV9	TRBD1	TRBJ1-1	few	TGTGCCAGCAGACGACAGGGGTTGAACACTGAAGCTTTCTTT	CASRRQGLNTEAFF
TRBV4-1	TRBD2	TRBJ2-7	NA	TGCGCCAGCAGCCAAGATTTGGTGGGAGGGTCCTACAATGAGCAGTACTTC	CASSQDLVGGSYNEQYF
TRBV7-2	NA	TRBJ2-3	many	TGTGCCAGCAGCTCCCTGACTAGCACAGATACGCAGTATTTT	CASSSLTSTDTQYF
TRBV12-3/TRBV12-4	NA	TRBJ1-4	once	TGTGCCAGCACCCCCTACGGGGAATCTAATGAAAAACTGTTTTTT	CASTPYGESNEKLFF
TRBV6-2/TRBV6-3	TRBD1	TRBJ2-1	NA	TGTGCCAGCCGGGGACAGAACTACAATGAGCAGTTCTTC	CASRGQNYNEQFF
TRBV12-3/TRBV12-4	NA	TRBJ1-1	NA	TGTGCCAGCAGTTTAAGTATAGAGATGAACACTGAAGCTTTCTTT	CASSLSIEMNTEAFF
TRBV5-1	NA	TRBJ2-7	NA	TGCGCCAGCAGCCCGCCCACCGAGTACAATGAGCAGTACTTC	CASSPPTEYNEQYF
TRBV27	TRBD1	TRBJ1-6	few	TGTGCCAGCAGTTTAGAGGGGGCCTCCTATAATTCACCCCTCCACTTT	CASSLEGASYNSPLHF
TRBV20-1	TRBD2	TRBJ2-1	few	TGCAGTGCTAGAGAGGGCTCTAGCGGGGGGGCGCTGGGCTCCTACAATGAGCAGTTCTTC	CSAREGSSGGALGSYNEQFF
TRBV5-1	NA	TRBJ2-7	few	TGCGCCAGCAGCGACACTCCTAGCGTCGAGCAGTACTTC	CASSDTPSVEQYF
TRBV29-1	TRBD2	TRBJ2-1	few	TGCAGCGTTGAAGGGGTAGCGGGAGAGCTCAATGAGCAGTTCTTC	CSVEGVAGELNEQFF
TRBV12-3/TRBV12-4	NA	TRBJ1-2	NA	TGTGCCAGCAGACAGACAGGTGGCTACACCTTC	CASRQTGGYTF